This T cell receptor (beta chain) was found in a study of identical twins. Findings and caveats of the study: With monozygotic twins, out-of-frame TCR alpha sharing exceeded what models estimated.

Trimming at V came to 7 bases and at J to 1 base, leaving 9 bases not matched to a gene. This CDR3 has 15 residues. The V gene's germline CDR1 is LNHDA and CDR2 SQIVND (reference sequence). Template switching (which added a universal primer site) was used, and cDNA carried unique molecular identifiers. Each CDR3 protein is one row after TCRdb ran MiXCR on the 5' RACE reads. The repertoire holds 700,000 to 950,000 distinct CDR3 sequences, about 12% seen once, with under 2% in the top ten. For this clonotype: The target antigen is unknown.

A further study also used this sample, focusing on yellow fever vaccine responses in identical twins.

The receptor was derived from a woman younger than 35 in good health. The sample consisted of PBMCs. The chain has TRBV19 and TRBJ1-1; 7 positions match TRBD1. Written as DNA, the CDR3 is TGTGCCAGTACCCCAGGGGGTCCTGGGAACACTGAAGCTTTCTTT. Protein: CASTPGGPGNTEAFF.